This T cell receptor beta chain emerged from a study of shared clonotypes between healthy human individuals. Template for every sorted-subset replicate PCR totaled 150 to 250 ng DNA, roughly 30,000 T cell genomes. Data came from immunoSEQ multiplex PCR; TCRdb stores just in-frame clones and leaves some out. The table includes over a million clones, 75% to 85% detected once. Study conclusions and caveats: Naive subsets usually exceeded memory subsets in estimated richness.

A word on this clone: Its matching antigen is unknown.

The junction had 8 bases not matched to a gene; V was cut back by 7 bases and J by 1 base. The V gene's germline CDR1 is MNHEY and CDR2 SVGAGI. The CDR3 runs 15 residues. Sequencing input: memory CD4+ T cells from PBMCs. The subset is: CD45RA-negative fraction. V gene TRBV6-5 combines with J gene TRBJ1-1, with 8 bases identical to TRBD1. The origin of this receptor is a man aged 18 to 29 in good health. Some clones in this sample may be carry-over from other donors' samples. The CDR3 nucleotides are TGTGCCAGCAAAAGGCAGGGGGCTTCGAACACTGAAGCTTTCTTT. Translation: CASKRQGASNTEAFF.